The 22 T cell receptor beta chains given below trace back to one sample, sequenced in a study of T cell responses to AZD1222 COVID-19 vaccine (dated by TCRdb to the early 2020s). The library was obtained by the immunoSEQ multiplex PCR assay. Drawn from immuneACCESS, this table holds only the in-frame rearrangements with V and J called that TCRdb kept. Clones are partly lost; checked studies trace under half to an unresolved V gene and leave the rest unexplained. The sample table lists about 130,000 clones, over 75% of them with a count of one. The top ten constitute about 1.5% of the sample. The label giving this sample's time point can be read as: baseline before first vaccination. This specimen was peripheral blood, taken on day 0 of AZD1222 vaccination. All receptors derive from an adult in good health.

The rearrangement uses TRBV27 and TRBJ2-7; 7 bases map to TRBD1. Germline lookup yields CDR1 MNHEY and CDR2 SMNVEV (reference sequence). The length of the CDR3 is 16 residues. J gave up 0 bases and V 1 base, and 6 bases lay outside the gene matches. CDR3 sequence (DNA): TGTGCCAGCAGTTTATATGCAGGGACAGTCTCCTACGAGCAGTACTTC. Its protein is CASSLYAGTVSYEQYF.

The genes are TRBV12-5 and TRBJ1-1; tentatively, D is TRBD1 (5 bases). The CDR3 is 14 amino acids. CDR1 is LGHNT, CDR2 FRNRAP, per germline. The V end lost 6 bases, the J end lost 5 bases, and 16 bases lay between the germline ends. The DNA for the CDR3 is TGTGCTAGTGGGGACCAGGGAGTTCTGACTGAAGCTTTCTTT. Protein: CASGDQGVLTEAFF.

This sequence joins TRBV11-3 and TRBJ2-7; unclear D gene. Trimming cost V 0 bases and J 4 bases, with 10 bases left between them. Germline loops: CDR1 SGHNT, CDR2 YENEEA. The length of the CDR3 is 14 residues. The CDR3 DNA sequence: TGTGCCAGCAGCTTAGATCTAGAATCATACGAGCAGTACTTC. This translates into CASSLDLESYEQYF.

J is TRBJ1-6 and V is TRBV6-5; D is unresolved. The CDR3 runs 16 residues. Trimming pared 0 bases from V and 2 bases from J, leaving 8 bases between. The germline gives CDR1 MNHEY, CDR2 SVGAGI. CDR3 DNA: TGTGCCAGCAGTTACTCGAGGGTACCCTATAATTCACCCCTCCACTTT. Translated, it gives CASSYSRVPYNSPLHF.

This chain joins TRBV14 and TRBJ1-5, with D uncertain. Trimming removed 5 bases at V and 3 bases at J, with 11 bases between. This CDR3 contains 14 residues. Germline loops: CDR1 SGHDN, CDR2 FVKESK. The CDR3 sequence is CASSGNSLNQPQHF. CDR3 DNA sequence: TGTGCCAGCAGCGGAAACAGCCTCAATCAGCCCCAGCATTTT.

The chain has TRBV18 and TRBJ1-3; D gene unclear. Trimming left V 4 bases short and J 0 bases short, with 10 bases between. CDR3 length equals 15 residues. Per germline, CDR1 KGHSH and CDR2 LQKENI. In DNA form, the CDR3 reads TGTGCCAGCTCACAGGACCGACGCTCTGGAAACACCATATATTTT. Translating it yields CASSQDRRSGNTIYF.

This chain connects TRBV9 to TRBJ1-2, with 9 bases identical to TRBD1. The CDR3 consists of 15 residues. V was pared by 3 bases and J by 2 bases, with 5 bases of the junction left unmatched. Germline values: CDR1 SGDLS, CDR2 YYNGEE. CDR3 nucleotide sequence: TGTGCCAGCAGCGCCCGACAGGGGGACAACTATGGCTACACCTTC. Encoded protein: CASSARQGDNYGYTF. Full variable domain (remainder filled in from reference TRBV9 and TRBJ1-2): DSGVTQTPKHLITATGQRVTLRCSPRSGDLSVYWYQQSLDQGLQFLIQYYNGEERAKGNILERFSAQQFPDLHSELNLSSLELGDSALYFCASSARQGDNYGYTFGSGTRLTVV.

This clone was recorded once. The chain joins TRBV7-9 to TRBJ2-3, with 8 bases matching TRBD2. Germline values: CDR1 SEHNR, CDR2 FQNEAQ (reference sequence). The junction had 5 bases not matched to a gene; V was cut back by 1 base and J by 2 bases. The CDR3 totals 16 residues. The CDR3 loop reads CASSLVGSGVTDTQYF. CDR3 coding DNA: TGTGCCAGCAGCTTAGTAGGTAGCGGGGTCACAGATACGCAGTATTTT.

The CDR3 sequence is CASSLGGAQETQYF. The CDR3 bases are TGTGCCAGCAGCTTAGGAGGGGCCCAAGAGACCCAGTACTTC. V and J are TRBV11-3 and TRBJ2-5; D might be TRBD1 or TRBD2, each matching 5 bases. In germline, CDR1 is SGHNT, CDR2 YENEEA. The V and J ends lost 1 base and 1 base respectively, with 7 bases between them. This CDR3 is built from 14 residues.

V gene TRBV14 combines with J gene TRBJ1-2; no reliable D call. Germline CDR1 reads SGHDN; CDR2 reads FVKESK. Between the trimmed V and J ends, which lost 1 base and 5 bases, there was a span of 14 bases. The CDR3 contains 15 residues. DNA of the CDR3: TGTGCCAGCAGCCAAGTTTCGGAGGGAGCTTATGGCTACACCTTC. Encoded protein: CASSQVSEGAYGYTF.

The chain uses TRBV7-6 and TRBJ2-5; D unclear. The CDR3 sequence is 15 residues long. The germline V gene encodes CDR1 SGHVS and CDR2 FNYEAQ. V was cut by 2 bases and J by 2 bases, with 12 bases left in between. The CDR3 bases are TGTGCCAGCAGCTTACAGGTGGTGAGGCAAGAGACCCAGTACTTC. It specifies CASSLQVVRQETQYF.

The chain uses TRBV24-1 and TRBJ1-2, with D possibly TRBD1 on 5 matching bases. The ends were cut back, 4 bases at V and 5 bases at J, with 7 bases in the middle. The CDR3 totals 12 residues. Per germline, CDR1 KGHDR and CDR2 SFDVKD. For the CDR3, the DNA is TGTGCCACCAGTGAGGGACCTTATGGCTACACCTTC. Translating it yields CATSEGPYGYTF.

J is TRBJ2-7 and V is TRBV9; D ambiguous. CDR1 and CDR2 (germline): SGDLS, YYNGEE. V lost 2 bases and J 0 bases, leaving 6 bases between the germline ends. This CDR3 contains 13 residues. The CDR3 DNA reads as TGTGCCAGCAGCGTGGCCAGCTCCTACGAGCAGTACTTC. Translating gives CASSVASSYEQYF.

The gene calls are TRBV7-3 and TRBJ2-5; D call uncertain. CDR1 is SGHTA and CDR2 is FQGTGA in the germline V gene. CDR3 size: 14 residues. V lost 1 base and J lost 3, with 9 bases in between. As DNA, the CDR3 is TGTGCCAGCAGCTTAAGAGGCAGAAAAGAGACCCAGTACTTC. Its translation: CASSLRGRKETQYF. Complete variable domain (other parts from reference TRBV7-3 and TRBJ2-5): GAGVSQTPSNKVTEKGKYVELRCDPISGHTALYWYRQSLGQGPEFLIYFQGTGAADDSGLPNDRFFAVRPEGSVSTLKIQRTERGDSAVYLCASSLRGRKETQYFGPGTRLLVL.

The V and J genes are TRBV21-1 and TRBJ2-7. TRBV21-1 is a pseudogene. The CDR3 has 20 residues. CDR3 residues: CASSTHSQRGDDFLSYEQYF. In nucleotides, the CDR3 is TGTGCCAGCAGCACACACTCCCAGAGGGGAGACGATTTTCTCTCCTACGAGCAGTACTTC.

V gene TRBV10-2 combines with J gene TRBJ2-5, with 9 bases aligning to TRBD2. The CDR3 extends over 15 amino acids. The V and J ends lost 2 bases and 6 bases, in that order; junction bases with no gene match: 7. Per germline, CDR1 WSHSY and CDR2 SAAADI. CDR3 sequence reads: CASSEAGGRLKTQYF. CDR3 nucleotide sequence: TGCGCCAGCAGTGAGGCGGGGGGGCGTTTGAAGACCCAGTACTTC.

This clone was detected ten times or more. The gene calls are TRBV7-3 and TRBJ2-3; 16 bases match TRBD2. CDR3 size: 18 residues. Trimming cost V 5 bases and J 6 bases; bases outside gene matches: 11. Germline V lookup: CDR1 SGHTA, CDR2 FQGTGA. CDR3 coding DNA: TGTGCCAGCAGCCCCGGGACTAGCGGGAGGGCAGGCGGGGATACGCAGTATTTT. It translates to CASSPGTSGRAGGDTQYF.

The sample holds a few counts of this clone. The genes are TRBV10-1 and TRBJ2-1; 11 nucleotides line up with TRBD1. The junction had 5 bases not matched to a gene; V was cut back by 6 bases and J by 10 bases. Looked up from germline, CDR1 is WNHNN and CDR2 is SYGVQD (reference sequence). CDR3 size: 13 residues. The CDR3 coding sequence is TGCGCCAGCAGACCCGGGACAGGGGGGGAGCAGTTCTTC. This encodes CASRPGTGGEQFF.

The J gene is TRBJ2-7, the V gene TRBV11-3; D possibly corresponds to TRBD2 (5 bases). Between the trimmed V and J ends, which lost 7 bases and 6 bases, there was a span of 13 bases. This CDR3 has 12 amino acids. Looked up from germline, CDR1 is SGHNT and CDR2 is YENEEA. The CDR3 region has the DNA TGTGCCAGCACCTTGCGAGGGCGCGAGCAGTACTTC. Protein: CASTLRGREQYF.

This chain joins TRBV28 and TRBJ1-2; D ambiguous. The CDR3 is made up of 14 amino acids. Per germline, CDR1 MDHEN and CDR2 SYDVKM. V was pared by 3 bases and J by 10 bases, with 18 bases between. The CDR3 is CASSFVNRYPAYTF. The DNA for the CDR3 is TGTGCCAGCAGTTTCGTCAACCGTTACCCTGCCTACACCTTC.

In the case of this clone: Other nucleotide sequences in the sample specify the same CDR3. The chain couples TRBV24-1 to TRBJ1-1; no clear D gene. The V end lost 4 bases, the J end lost 5 bases, and 10 bases lay between the germline ends. The CDR3 length is 13 residues. Germline-derived CDR1 and CDR2 are KGHDR and SFDVKD. CDR3 DNA: TGTGCCACCAGTGACCCCGGGCGGACTGAAGCTTTCTTT. It encodes CATSDPGRTEAFF.

This chain joins TRBV7-9 and TRBJ1-2; D gene ambiguous. Trimming stripped 5 bases from V and 2 bases from J, with 9 bases between. The germline CDR1 and CDR2 sequences are SEHNR and FQNEAQ (reference sequence). The CDR3 loop spans 13 amino acids. In nucleotides, the CDR3 is TGTGCCAGCAGCCCCGTGGCAAACTATGGCTACACCTTC. Protein sequence: CASSPVANYGYTF.